These T cell receptor beta chains were read from a single sample in a study of technical replicates of blood from a few donors. Sequenced by immunoSEQ multiplex PCR; TCRdb stores in-frame clones only, minus some. The repertoire holds 60,000 to 90,000 clones, with roughly 96% as singletons. Sample: T cells isolated from PBMCs. These receptors originate from a human donor in good health. Each CDR3 is given without its conserved first and last residue. Each record gives: V gene, J gene, CDR3 protein.

V gene: TRBV6-4
J gene: TRBJ2-3
CDR3 protein: ASSETASSTDTQY

V gene: TRBV5-4
J gene: TRBJ2-7
CDR3 protein: ASSLGLGQANYEQY

V gene: TRBV7-8
J gene: TRBJ1-1
CDR3 protein: ASSLAYEGGGTEAF

V gene: TRBV7-9
J gene: TRBJ2-1
CDR3 protein: ASSAASGEQF

V gene: TRBV6-1
J gene: TRBJ2-7
CDR3 protein: ASTSTGVGEQY

V gene: TRBV5-6
J gene: TRBJ2-7
CDR3 protein: ASSRPARPTRQY

V gene: TRBV4-2
J gene: TRBJ2-6
CDR3 protein: ASSQEIITRGFSGANVLT

V gene: TRBV25-1
J gene: TRBJ2-1
CDR3 protein: ASSEGLRIYNEQF

V gene: TRBV27
J gene: TRBJ1-2
CDR3 protein: ASSTNLGSGYT

V gene: TRBV5-4
J gene: TRBJ2-5
CDR3 protein: ASSLRAQETQY

V gene: TRBV6-5
J gene: TRBJ1-1
CDR3 protein: ASNPGGYTEAF

V gene: TRBV12-1
J gene: TRBJ1-5
CDR3 protein: ASSSPGQGAFSNQPQH

V gene: TRBV28
J gene: TRBJ1-5
CDR3 protein: ATLSPARDQPQH

V gene: TRBV27
J gene: TRBJ1-5
CDR3 protein: ASARGTYSNQPQH

V gene: TRBV5-1
J gene: TRBJ1-2
CDR3 protein: ASSLGQGRDYGYT

V gene: TRBV5-1
J gene: TRBJ1-1
CDR3 protein: ASSFTGLGNTEAF

V gene: TRBV7-2
J gene: TRBJ1-5
CDR3 protein: ASSYPGGNQPQH

V gene: TRBV7-2
J gene: TRBJ1-5
CDR3 protein: ASSLEFRGLEPQH

V gene: TRBV5-1
J gene: TRBJ2-1
CDR3 protein: ASSLSDLNNEQF

V gene: TRBV29-1
J gene: TRBJ1-2
CDR3 protein: SVDHLRVQGDPYYGYT

V gene: TRBV5-1
J gene: TRBJ2-1
CDR3 protein: ASSLGASSYNEQF

V gene: TRBV5-1
J gene: TRBJ1-2
CDR3 protein: ASGFRGQGDYGYT

V gene: TRBV5-4
J gene: TRBJ1-6
CDR3 protein: ASSSDRSNSPLH

V gene: TRBV5-1
J gene: TRBJ2-7
CDR3 protein: ASSPRRGLAGNYEQY

V gene: TRBV6-5
J gene: TRBJ2-2
CDR3 protein: ASSYWGTRNTGELF

V gene: TRBV19
J gene: TRBJ2-7
CDR3 protein: ASTFREIAEYNYEQY

V gene: TRBV6-5
J gene: TRBJ1-1
CDR3 protein: ASSYPGATEAF

V gene: TRBV19
J gene: TRBJ2-5
CDR3 protein: ASSNFDRVETQY

V gene: TRBV2
J gene: TRBJ2-1
CDR3 protein: ASKTSGSNEQF

V gene: TRBV18
J gene: TRBJ2-2
CDR3 protein: ASSPSTGRVGELF

V gene: TRBV27
J gene: TRBJ2-3
CDR3 protein: ASSRRGPASTDTQY

V gene: TRBV30
J gene: TRBJ1-5
CDR3 protein: AWSRRAGALGGNQPQH

V gene: TRBV30
J gene: TRBJ2-7
CDR3 protein: AWVVFPLERSGSGQVLHEQY

V gene: TRBV6-1
J gene: TRBJ2-5
CDR3 protein: ASSFQGARETQY

V gene: TRBV2
J gene: TRBJ1-5
CDR3 protein: ASCESVSNQPQH

V gene: TRBV5-1
J gene: TRBJ2-1
CDR3 protein: ASSYGQVYSYNEQF

V gene: TRBV5-1
J gene: TRBJ2-1
CDR3 protein: ASSLFGASGMTVKGQF

V gene: TRBV9
J gene: TRBJ1-1
CDR3 protein: ASRGVNTEAF

V gene: TRBV11-2
J gene: TRBJ1-1
CDR3 protein: ASSLLIAGGAF

V gene: TRBV11-2
J gene: TRBJ1-2
CDR3 protein: ASSQTGGFYGYT

V gene: TRBV2
J gene: TRBJ1-1
CDR3 protein: ASKTGRNTEAF

V gene: TRBV10-3
J gene: TRBJ1-3
CDR3 protein: AISVFESHSGNTIY